The 5 T cell receptor beta chains below come from one sample, sequenced in a study of cytomegalovirus exposure and HLA in healthy donors. PCR involved 60 Vbeta and 13 Jbeta primers. The table came from immunoSEQ multiplex PCR; TCRdb's copy has only in-frame clones and leaves some out. The sample has about 100,000 clones; about 79% are singletons. Sequenced sample: PBMCs. Receptors were obtained from a woman aged 18-29 years in good health and CMV-seronegative.

The chain uses TRBV6-5 and TRBJ2-7, with D possibly TRBD2 on 6 matching bases. The germline V gene has CDR1 MNHEY and CDR2 SVGAGI. CDR3 length equals 13 residues. V dropped 4 bases and J dropped 6 bases, with 13 bases sitting between them. The CDR3 coding sequence is TGTGCCAGCAGTTTGACTAAGGGAGGCGAGCAGTACTTC. Encoded protein: CASSLTKGGEQYF.

V is TRBV5-8 and J is TRBJ2-7; 8 bases agree with TRBD2. V lost 2 bases, J lost 7 bases, and 5 bases stayed unmatched. The CDR3 covers 13 residues. Germline V CDR1 and CDR2: SGHTS, YDEGEE. The CDR3 reads CASSFWTSLEQYF. In DNA, the CDR3 is TGTGCCAGCAGCTTCTGGACTAGCTTGGAGCAGTACTTC.

The chain carries TRBV7-9 and TRBJ2-5; D gene ambiguous. Germline lookup yields CDR1 SEHNR and CDR2 FQNEAQ (reference sequence). The ends were cut back, 6 bases at V and 3 bases at J, with 14 bases in the middle. This CDR3 has 14 residues. The CDR3 bases are TGTGCCAGCAGGCCGCCTAGTGGAAAAGAGACCCAGTACTTC. Protein product: CASRPPSGKETQYF.

The chain combines TRBV7-8 with TRBJ2-3; possible D gene TRBD1, 5 bases. Germline assignment: CDR1 SGHVS and CDR2 FQNEAQ. The V end lost 1 base, the J end lost 0 bases, and 11 bases lay between the germline ends. CDR3 length: 16 residues. CDR3 amino acids: CASSLEARASTDTQYF. The CDR3 DNA reads TGTGCCAGCAGCTTAGAGGCCAGGGCTAGCACAGATACGCAGTATTTT.

This sequence joins TRBV11-2 and TRBJ2-1, with 10 bases matching TRBD2. Germline CDR1 is SGHAT and CDR2 is FQNNGV. The CDR3 totals 15 residues. Trimming cost V 0 bases and J 7 bases; bases outside gene matches: 3. The CDR3 bases are TGTGCCAGCAGCTTAGAGGGACTAGCGAGGAATGAGCAGTTCTTC. This gives the protein CASSLEGLARNEQFF.